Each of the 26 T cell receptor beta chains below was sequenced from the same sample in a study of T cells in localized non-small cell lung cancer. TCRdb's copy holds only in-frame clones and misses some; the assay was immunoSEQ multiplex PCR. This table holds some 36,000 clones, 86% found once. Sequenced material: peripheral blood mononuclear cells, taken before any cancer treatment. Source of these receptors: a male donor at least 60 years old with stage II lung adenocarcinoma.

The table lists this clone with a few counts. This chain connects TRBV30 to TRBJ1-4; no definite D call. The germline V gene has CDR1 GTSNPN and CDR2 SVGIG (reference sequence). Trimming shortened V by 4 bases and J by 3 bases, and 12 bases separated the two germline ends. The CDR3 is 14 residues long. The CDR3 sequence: CAWNAGQSNEKLFF. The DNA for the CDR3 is TGTGCCTGGAATGCCGGGCAGTCTAATGAAAAACTGTTTTTT.

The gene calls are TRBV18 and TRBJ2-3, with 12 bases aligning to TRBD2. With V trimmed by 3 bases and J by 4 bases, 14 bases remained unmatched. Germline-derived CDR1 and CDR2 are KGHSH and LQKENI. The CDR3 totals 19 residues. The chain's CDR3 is CASSPGKNFLAGGPDTQYF. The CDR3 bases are TGTGCCAGCTCACCCGGGAAAAACTTTCTAGCGGGAGGGCCAGATACGCAGTATTTT.

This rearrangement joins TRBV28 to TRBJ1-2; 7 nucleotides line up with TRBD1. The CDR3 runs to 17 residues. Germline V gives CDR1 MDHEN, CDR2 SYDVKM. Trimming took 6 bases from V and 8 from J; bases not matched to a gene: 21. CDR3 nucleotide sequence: TGTGCCAGCAGCCAGGGTGATAACAGGGGTTATTTGGAGGGCTACACCTTC. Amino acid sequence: CASSQGDNRGYLEGYTF.

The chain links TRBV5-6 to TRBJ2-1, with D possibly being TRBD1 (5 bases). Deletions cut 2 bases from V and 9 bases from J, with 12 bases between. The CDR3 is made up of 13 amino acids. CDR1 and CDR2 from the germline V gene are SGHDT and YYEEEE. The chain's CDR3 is CASSFWTPGEQFF. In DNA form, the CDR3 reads TGTGCCAGCAGCTTCTGGACACCCGGTGAGCAGTTCTTC.

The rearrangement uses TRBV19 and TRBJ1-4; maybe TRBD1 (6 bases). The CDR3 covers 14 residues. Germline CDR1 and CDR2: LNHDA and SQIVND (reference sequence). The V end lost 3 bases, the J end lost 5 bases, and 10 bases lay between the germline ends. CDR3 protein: CASSMGRGNEKLFF. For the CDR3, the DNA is TGTGCCAGTAGTATGGGCAGGGGAAATGAAAAACTGTTTTTT.

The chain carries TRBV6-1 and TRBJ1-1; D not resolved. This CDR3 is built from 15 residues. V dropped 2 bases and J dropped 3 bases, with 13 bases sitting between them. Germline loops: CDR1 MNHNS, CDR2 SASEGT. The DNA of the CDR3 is TGTGCCAGCAGTGAAATAGTTCGGACGGACACTGAAGCTTTCTTT. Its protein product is CASSEIVRTDTEAFF.

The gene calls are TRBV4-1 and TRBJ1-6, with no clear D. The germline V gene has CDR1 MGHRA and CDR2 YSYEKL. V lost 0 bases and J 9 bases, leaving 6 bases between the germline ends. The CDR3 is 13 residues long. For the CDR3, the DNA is TGCGCCAGCAGCCAAGATCGGGTTTCACCCCTCCACTTT. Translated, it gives CASSQDRVSPLHF.

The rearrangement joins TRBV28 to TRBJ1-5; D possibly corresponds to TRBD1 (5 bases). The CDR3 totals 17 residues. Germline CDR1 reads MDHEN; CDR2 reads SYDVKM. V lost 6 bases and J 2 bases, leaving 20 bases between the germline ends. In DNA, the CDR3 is TGTGCCAGCAGCCTCCTACGGGGGAAGCGGGGCAATCAGCCCCAGCATTTT. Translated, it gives CASSLLRGKRGNQPQHF.

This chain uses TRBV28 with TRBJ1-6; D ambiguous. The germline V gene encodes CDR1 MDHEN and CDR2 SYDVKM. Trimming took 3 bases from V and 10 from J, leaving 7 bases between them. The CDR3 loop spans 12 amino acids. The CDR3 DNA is TGTGCCAGCAGTTTGTTGGAATCACCCCTCCACTTT. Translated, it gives CASSLLESPLHF.

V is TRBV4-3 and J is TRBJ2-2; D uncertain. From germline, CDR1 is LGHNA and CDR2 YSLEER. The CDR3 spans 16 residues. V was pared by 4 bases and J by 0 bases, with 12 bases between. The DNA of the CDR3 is TGCGCCAGCAGCCCCACAGCGAATTCGAACACCGGGGAGCTGTTTTTT. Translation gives CASSPTANSNTGELFF.

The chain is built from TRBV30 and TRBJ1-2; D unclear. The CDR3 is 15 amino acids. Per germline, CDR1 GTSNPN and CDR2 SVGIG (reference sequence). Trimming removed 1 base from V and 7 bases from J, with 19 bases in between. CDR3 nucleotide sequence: TGTGCCTGGAGTGGACTGACTCCCCTAACGGGTGGCTACACCTTC. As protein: CAWSGLTPLTGGYTF. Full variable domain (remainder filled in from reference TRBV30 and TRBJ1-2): SQTIHQWPATLVQPVGSPLSLECTVEGTSNPNLYWYRQAAGRGLQLLFYSVGIGQISSEVPQNLSASRPQDRQFILSSKKLLLSDSGFYLCAWSGLTPLTGGYTFGSGTRLTVV.

This CDR3 reads CASSLGQGRTDTQYF. In DNA, the CDR3 is TGCGCCAGCAGCCTCGGACAGGGTCGAACAGATACGCAGTATTTT. The chain joins TRBV4-3 to TRBJ2-3; 8 bases align to TRBD1. The CDR3 contains 15 residues. Looked up from germline, CDR1 is LGHNA and CDR2 is YSLEER. The ends lost 4 bases at V and 3 bases at J; junction bases unmatched: 6.

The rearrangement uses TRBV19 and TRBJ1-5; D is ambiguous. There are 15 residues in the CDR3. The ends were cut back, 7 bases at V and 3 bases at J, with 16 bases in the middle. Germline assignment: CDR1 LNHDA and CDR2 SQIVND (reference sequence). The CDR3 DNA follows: TGTGCCAGTACGCTGGGATGGGGAAACAATCAGCCCCAGCATTTT. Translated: CASTLGWGNNQPQHF.

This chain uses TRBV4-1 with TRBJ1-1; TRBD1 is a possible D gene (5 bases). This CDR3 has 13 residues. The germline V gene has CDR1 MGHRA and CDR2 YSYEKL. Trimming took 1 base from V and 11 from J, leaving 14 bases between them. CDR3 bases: TGCGCCAGCAGCCAAGCCTGGGGGTTGTATGCTTTCTTT. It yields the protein CASSQAWGLYAFF.

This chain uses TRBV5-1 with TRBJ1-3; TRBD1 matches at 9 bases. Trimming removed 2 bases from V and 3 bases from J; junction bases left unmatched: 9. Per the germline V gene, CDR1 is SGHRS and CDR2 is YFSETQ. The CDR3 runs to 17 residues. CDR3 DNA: TGCGCCAGCAGCTTCGGGACAGGGATGCAAAGTGGAAACACCATATATTTT. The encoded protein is CASSFGTGMQSGNTIYF.

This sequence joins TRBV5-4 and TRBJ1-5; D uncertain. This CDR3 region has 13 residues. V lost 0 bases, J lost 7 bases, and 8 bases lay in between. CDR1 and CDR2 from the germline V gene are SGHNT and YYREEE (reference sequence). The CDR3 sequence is CASSLGGGQPQHF. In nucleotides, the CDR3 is TGTGCCAGCAGCTTGGGGGGTGGACAGCCCCAGCATTTT. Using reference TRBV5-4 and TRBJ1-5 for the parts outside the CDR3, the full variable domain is ETGVTQSPTHLIKTRGQQVTLRCSSQSGHNTVSWYQQALGQGPQFIFQYYREEENGRGNFPPRFSGLQFPNYSSELNVNALELDDSALYLCASSLGGGQPQHFGDGTRLSIL.

The CDR3 spells CASSPGGVWTQYF. For the CDR3, the DNA is TGTGCCAGCAGTCCAGGGGGAGTGTGGACCCAGTACTTC. The chain carries TRBV25-1 and TRBJ2-5; 7 positions agree with TRBD1. V lost 5 bases and J lost 7; bases outside the gene matches: 7. Looked up from germline, CDR1 is MGHDK and CDR2 is SYGVNS. This CDR3 comprises 13 residues.

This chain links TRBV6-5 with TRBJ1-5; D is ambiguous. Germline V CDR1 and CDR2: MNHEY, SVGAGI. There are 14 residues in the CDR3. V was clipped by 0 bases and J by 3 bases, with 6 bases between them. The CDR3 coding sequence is TGTGCCAGCAGTTACTCGCGAGACAATCAGCCCCAGCATTTT. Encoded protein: CASSYSRDNQPQHF.

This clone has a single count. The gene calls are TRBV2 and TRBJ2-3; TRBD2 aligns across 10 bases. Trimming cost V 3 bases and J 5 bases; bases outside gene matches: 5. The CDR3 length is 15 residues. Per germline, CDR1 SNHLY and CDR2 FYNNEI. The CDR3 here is CASSDQREGGDTQYF. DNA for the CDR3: TGTGCCAGCAGTGACCAGCGGGAGGGGGGAGATACGCAGTATTTT.

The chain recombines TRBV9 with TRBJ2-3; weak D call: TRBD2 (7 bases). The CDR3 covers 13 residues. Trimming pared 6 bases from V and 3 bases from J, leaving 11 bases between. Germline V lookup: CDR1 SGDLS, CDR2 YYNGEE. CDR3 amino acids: CASTGGLTDTQYF. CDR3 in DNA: TGTGCCAGCACCGGGGGGCTAACAGATACGCAGTATTTT.

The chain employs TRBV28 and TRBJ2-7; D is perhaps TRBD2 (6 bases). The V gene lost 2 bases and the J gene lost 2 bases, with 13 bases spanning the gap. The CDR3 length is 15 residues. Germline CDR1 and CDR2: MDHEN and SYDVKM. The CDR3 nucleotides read TGTGCCAGCAGTTTAAGCGGGCGGGGCCCCTACGAGCAGTACTTC. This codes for CASSLSGRGPYEQYF.

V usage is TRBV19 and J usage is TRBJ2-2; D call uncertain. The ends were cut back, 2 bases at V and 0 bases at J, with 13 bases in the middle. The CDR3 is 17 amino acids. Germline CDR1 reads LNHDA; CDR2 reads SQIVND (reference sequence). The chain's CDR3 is CASSIIGLEANTGELFF. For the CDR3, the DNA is TGTGCCAGTAGTATAATCGGCTTGGAAGCGAACACCGGGGAGCTGTTTTTT.

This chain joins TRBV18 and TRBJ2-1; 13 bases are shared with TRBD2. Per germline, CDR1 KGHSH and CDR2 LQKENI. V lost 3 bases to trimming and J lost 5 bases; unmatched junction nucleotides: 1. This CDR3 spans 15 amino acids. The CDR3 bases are TGTGCCAGCTCACCTGGGACTAGCGGGAACAATGAGCAGTTCTTC. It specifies CASSPGTSGNNEQFF.

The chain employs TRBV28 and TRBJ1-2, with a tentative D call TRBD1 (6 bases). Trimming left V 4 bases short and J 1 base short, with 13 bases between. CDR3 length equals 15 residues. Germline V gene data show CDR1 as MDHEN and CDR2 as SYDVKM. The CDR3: CASSSWGQLNYGYTF. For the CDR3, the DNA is TGTGCCAGCAGTTCATGGGGACAACTTAACTATGGCTACACCTTC.

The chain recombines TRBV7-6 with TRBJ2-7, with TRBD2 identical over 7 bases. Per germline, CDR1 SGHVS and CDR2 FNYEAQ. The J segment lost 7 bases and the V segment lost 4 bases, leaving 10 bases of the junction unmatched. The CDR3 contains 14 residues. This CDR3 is CASSSSLGRGEQYF. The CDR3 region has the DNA TGTGCCAGCAGCTCCTCCTTGGGGAGGGGTGAGCAGTACTTC.

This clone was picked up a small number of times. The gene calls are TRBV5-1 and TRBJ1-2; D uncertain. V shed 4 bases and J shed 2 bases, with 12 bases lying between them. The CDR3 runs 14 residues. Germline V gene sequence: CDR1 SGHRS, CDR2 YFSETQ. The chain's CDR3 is CASSPERANYGYTF. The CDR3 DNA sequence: TGCGCCAGCAGCCCCGAACGCGCGAACTATGGCTACACCTTC.